The 12 T cell receptor beta chains in this list originate from one sample, sequenced in a study of T cell repertoires in cytomegalovirus infection. TCRdb re-analysed the reads in MiXCR, keeping a single row per CDR3 protein. The sample records roughly 350,000 distinct CDR3 sequences, about 34% being singletons. Their recognized antigens are unknown. The specimen was cultured PBMCs, collected from culture after CMV antigen stimulation. These receptors all stem from a human donor in good health (CMV status not recorded). Some clones in this sample may be carry-over from other donors' samples.

The rearrangement joins TRBV19 to TRBJ2-2; D unclear. The CDR3 is 15 amino acids. Germline V lookup: CDR1 LNHDA, CDR2 SQIVND (reference sequence). V was pared by 6 bases and J by 5 bases, with 16 bases between. In DNA form, the CDR3 reads TGTGCCAGTAGCCCGGAACGGGTCATGACCGGGGAGCTGTTTTTT. It encodes CASSPERVMTGELFF.

V gene TRBV29-1 combines with J gene TRBJ2-7, with TRBD2 matching 14 bases. The CDR3 loop spans 13 amino acids. The trim removed 7 bases at V and 5 bases at J, leaving 4 bases unmatched. CDR1 is SQVTM, CDR2 ANQGSEA, per germline. The CDR3 DNA reads TGCAGCGGTAAGGGACTAGCGGGAGACGAGCAGTACTTC. Translated, it gives CSGKGLAGDEQYF.

The chain recombines TRBV20-1 with TRBJ2-4, with 11 bases that match TRBD1. J was trimmed by 4 bases and V by 0 bases; bases with no gene match: 8. The germline gives CDR1 DFQATT, CDR2 SNEGSKA (reference sequence). The CDR3 is 17 amino acids. The CDR3 reads CSARDQLGTGGKNIQYF. The CDR3 nucleotides are TGCAGTGCTAGAGACCAGCTGGGGACAGGGGGTAAAAACATTCAGTACTTC.

This chain uses TRBV6-2 or TRBV6-3 with TRBJ2-3, with a possible D match to TRBD1 (6 bases). The V end lost 4 bases, the J end lost 0 bases, and 17 bases lay between the germline ends. The CDR3 runs to 17 residues. CDR1 and CDR2 from the germline V gene are MNHEY and SVGEGT. This CDR3 is CASSSVQGFTSTDTQYF. Written as DNA, the CDR3 is TGTGCCAGCAGTTCAGTTCAGGGGTTCACTAGCACAGATACGCAGTATTTT.

The chain combines TRBV6-6 with TRBJ1-5; TRBD1 might be the D (5 bases). CDR1 is MNHNY, CDR2 SVGAGI, per germline (reference sequence). The CDR3 sequence is 15 residues long. V dropped 7 bases and J dropped 0 bases, with 13 bases sitting between them. In DNA form, the CDR3 reads TGTGCCAGCACCGAGGACATTTTTAGCAATCAGCCCCAGCATTTT. This gives the protein CASTEDIFSNQPQHF.

This rearrangement joins TRBV4-3 to TRBJ2-7; a possible D gene is TRBD2 (6 bases). CDR1 and CDR2 (germline): LGHNA, YSLEER. Trimming stripped 0 bases from V and 3 bases from J, with 12 bases between. The length of the CDR3 is 15 residues. The CDR3 DNA sequence: TGCGCCAGCAGCCAAGAGTGGGACTCGAGCTACGAGCAGTACTTC. This gives the protein CASSQEWDSSYEQYF.

The V gene is TRBV12-3 or TRBV12-4, the J gene TRBJ1-1; D call uncertain. This CDR3 has 15 amino acids. The V end was cut by 2 bases, the J end by 8 bases, with 18 bases between. The CDR3 spells CASSLIIPTISEAFF. The CDR3 DNA follows: TGTGCCAGCAGTTTAATAATCCCCACAATTTCGGAAGCTTTCTTT.

CDR3 nucleotide sequence: TGTGCTAGTGGTTCGCCCTCGGAGCGGGGTTACACAGATACGCAGTATTTT. This encodes CASGSPSERGYTDTQYF. The chain carries TRBV12-5 and TRBJ2-3; 7 bases agree with TRBD2. This CDR3 has 17 amino acids. Losses at the gene ends were 4 bases for V and 2 bases for J; bases not matched to a gene: 12. Germline values: CDR1 LGHNT, CDR2 FRNRAP.

This chain connects TRBV2 to TRBJ2-1; 7 bases match TRBD2. The CDR3 has 14 residues. V was pared by 3 bases and J by 3 bases, with 2 bases of the junction left unmatched. Germline V gene sequence: CDR1 SNHLY, CDR2 FYNNEI. The CDR3 spells CASSEERGYNEQFF. CDR3 DNA sequence: TGTGCCAGCAGTGAGGAGCGGGGCTACAATGAGCAGTTCTTC.

This clonotype was seen a few times. The genes are TRBV12-3 or TRBV12-4 and TRBJ2-3, with D possibly TRBD2 on 6 matching bases. This CDR3 has 15 residues. V lost 4 bases to trimming and J lost 2 bases, with 13 bases between them. The CDR3 region has the DNA TGTGCCAGCAGTTCGCTTCGGGAGACCACAGATACGCAGTATTTT. Protein product: CASSSLRETTDTQYF.

The chain has TRBV10-3 and TRBJ2-1, with D perhaps matching TRBD1 or TRBD2 (7 bases each). Germline CDR1 and CDR2: ENHRY and SYGVKD. The CDR3 runs to 15 residues. Trimming left V 7 bases short and J 5 bases short, with 18 bases between. CDR3 sequence (DNA): TGTGCCATCAAGAATCAGGGGGGGGGAAACAATGAGCAGTTCTTC. This gives the protein CAIKNQGGGNNEQFF.

This clonotype has only one observation. V and J are TRBV9 and TRBJ1-1; no clear D gene. Germline values: CDR1 SGDLS, CDR2 YYNGEE. The V gene lost 2 bases and the J gene lost 0 bases, with 8 bases spanning the gap. CDR3 size: 14 residues. CDR3 nucleotides: TGTGCCAGCAGCGTTAACTTAATGAACACTGAAGCTTTCTTT. This codes for CASSVNLMNTEAFF. The full variable domain, completed using reference TRBV9 and TRBJ1-1, is DSGVTQTPKHLITATGQRVTLRCSPRSGDLSVYWYQQSLDQGLQFLIQYYNGEERAKGNILERFSAQQFPDLHSELNLSSLELGDSALYFCASSVNLMNTEAFFGQGTRLTVV.